This is a list of T cell receptor beta chains from one sample in a study of shared clonotypes between healthy human individuals. Only in-frame clones appear in the TCRdb table, and some are missing; sequencing was by immunoSEQ multiplex PCR. The data contain roughly 500,000 clones, around 73% of them singletons. The specimen sequenced was PBMCs. Receptors were obtained from a middle-aged woman in good health. Some clones in this sample may be carry-over from other donors' samples. The CDR3 runs from the conserved cysteine through the conserved F or W. D genes are given only for firm matches. For some rows the clone size is stated as once, few or many, or as a class when expanded; others skip it.

TRBJ2-2 TRBV7-8 . . TGTGCCAGCAGCTTAGGCAGGTTGGGCCTCACCGGGGAGCTGTTTTTT CASSLGRLGLTGELFF
TRBJ2-1 TRBV7-3 . . TGTGCCAGCAGCTTACGGGGCAGGGTTGAGCAGTTCTTC CASSLRGRVEQFF
TRBJ2-5 TRBV29-1 . . TGCAGCGGTAGGACTCAAGAGACCCAGTACTTC CSGRTQETQYF
TRBJ1-1 TRBV7-3 TRBD1 . TGTGCCAGCAGCCGGACAGGGGGTAGCGAAGCTTTCTTT CASSRTGGSEAFF
TRBJ2-3 TRBV14 . once TGTGCCAGCAGCCAAGATGTTGGGCAGAACACAGATACGCAGTATTTT CASSQDVGQNTDTQYF
TRBJ1-1 TRBV5-6 . . TGTGCCAGCAGCTTGGGGCAGTACACTGAAGCTTTCTTT CASSLGQYTEAFF
TRBJ1-2 TRBV6-1 . . TGTGCCAGCCGGCGGGACGTCAACTATGGCTACACCTTC CASRRDVNYGYTF
TRBJ1-1 TRBV29-1 . . TGCAGCGTCCCCGTGTGGGGCGACACTGAAGCTTTCTTT CSVPVWGDTEAFF
TRBJ2-7 TRBV27 TRBD2 . TGTGCCAGCAGTTTATTGGCGGGAGTTTACGAGCAGTACTTC CASSLLAGVYEQYF
TRBJ1-5 TRBV7-6 . few TGTGCCAGCAGCCCCTCTGCCGGCCAGCCCCAGCATTTT CASSPSAGQPQHF
TRBJ2-2 TRBV25-1 TRBD2 . TGTGCCAGCAGTGAACGGGGGGGGCCCGCCGGGGAGCTGTTTTTT CASSERGGPAGELFF
TRBJ1-3 TRBV5-8 . . TGTGCCAGCAGCTTTTACGGACCTGGAAACACCATATATTTT CASSFYGPGNTIYF
TRBJ2-1 TRBV7-2 . . TGTGCCAGCAGCGGAGGTGTCGGACAGTCCTCCTACAATGAGCAGTTCTTC CASSGGVGQSSYNEQFF
TRBJ2-1 TRBV7-9 TRBD2 once TGTGCCAGCAGCTTGTGGCTAGCGGGGTCCTACAATGAGCAGTTCTTC CASSLWLAGSYNEQFF
TRBJ1-1 TRBV6-5 . few TGTGCCAGCAGTAGAGACACTGAAGCTTTCTTT CASSRDTEAFF
TRBJ2-3 TRBV4-1 . . TGCGCCAGCAGCCAAGATCGCGGGGACAGAAGCACAGATACGCAGTATTTT CASSQDRGDRSTDTQYF
TRBJ1-5 TRBV2 . . TGTGCCAGCAGTGAGGGGGTGGGTCAGCCCCAGCATTTT CASSEGVGQPQHF
TRBJ2-6 TRBV29-1 . . TGCAGCGTTGAATTAAGCTCTGGGGCCAACGTCCTGACTTTC CSVELSSGANVLTF
TRBJ2-7 TRBV29-1 TRBD1 . TGCAGCGTAGAAGCTGACAGGGCGGGTTACTACGAGCAGCACTTC CSVEADRAGYYEQHF
TRBJ2-7 TRBV7-2 . . TGTGCCAGCAGCGGGGACCCCCTATCCTACGAGCAGTACTTC CASSGDPLSYEQYF
TRBJ2-1 TRBV11-1 TRBD2 . TGTGCCAGCAGCATCGGACTAGCGGGAAGTGTGGATGAGCAGTTCTTC CASSIGLAGSVDEQFF
TRBJ2-1 TRBV29-1 . . TGCAGCGTTGGTGGTCGGGAGTATGGGTTCTTC CSVGGREYGFF
TRBJ2-1 TRBV28 . once TGTGCCAGCAGTCCTAACACCTATTTCTCCTACAATGAGCAGTTCTTC CASSPNTYFSYNEQFF
TRBJ1-1 TRBV6-7 . once TGTGCCAGCAGTTACGACAGGTACACTGAAGCCTTCTTT CASSYDRYTEAFF
TRBJ1-4 TRBV19 . . TGTGCCAGTAGTCTGAGAGGTGACATTTATGCCGCAACTAATGAAAAACTGTTTTTT CASSLRGDIYAATNEKLFF
TRBJ2-2 TRBV10-3 . . TGTGCCATCAGTGAGACAGGTGGTGACACCGGGGAGCTGTTTTTT CAISETGGDTGELFF
TRBJ1-1 TRBV5-4 TRBD1 few TGTGCCAGCAGCAGACCGGGACAGGGGTTGACTGAAGCTTTCTTT CASSRPGQGLTEAFF
TRBJ2-1 TRBV4-1 TRBD2 . TGCGCCAGCAGCCAAGGTGGGACTAGCGGGAACGATGAGCAGTTCTTC CASSQGGTSGNDEQFF
TRBJ2-7 TRBV5-4 . . TGTGCCAGCAGCTTGGCAGGGGAAAAGAGCTCCTACGAGCAGTACTTC CASSLAGEKSSYEQYF
TRBJ2-2 TRBV18 . . TGTGCCAGCTCACAAACGGGCCTGTACACCGGGGAGCTGTTTTTT CASSQTGLYTGELFF
TRBJ1-4 TRBV6-1 TRBD1 few TGTGCCAGCAGTGAAGGCGGACAGGGGGGTGAAAAACTGTTTTTT CASSEGGQGGEKLFF
TRBJ2-1 TRBV27 . . TGTGCCAGCAGAATTGGGTATATACAGGCTGCCTACAATGAGCAGTTCTTC CASRIGYIQAAYNEQFF
TRBJ2-7 TRBV5-4 TRBD2 . TGTGCCAGCAGCGGGGCGGGAGGCGAGCAGTACTTC CASSGAGGEQYF
TRBJ2-3 TRBV29-1 . . TGCAGCGGTGGGGTAGAACGGACAGATACGCAGTATTTT CSGGVERTDTQYF
TRBJ1-5 TRBV30 TRBD1 . TGTGCCTGGAGTCGGGACAGGGGCAATCAGCCCCAGCATTTT CAWSRDRGNQPQHF
TRBJ2-7 TRBV30 . . TGTGCCTGGAGTTTAGTGTACGACGAGCAGTACTTC CAWSLVYDEQYF
TRBJ2-1 TRBV4-3 TRBD2 . TGCGCCAGCGGACCTAGCGGGCCCTACAATGAGCAGTTCTTC CASGPSGPYNEQFF
TRBJ2-7 TRBV27 TRBD2 . TGTGCCAGCAGTTGGAGCGGGGGGGACTTGAAGCAGTACTTC CASSWSGGDLKQYF
TRBJ1-2 TRBV5-1 TRBD1 . TGCGCCAGCAGCTTAACAGGGGCTGGTGATGGCTACACCTTC CASSLTGAGDGYTF
TRBJ1-1 TRBV30 TRBD1 . TGTGCCCACCACAGGGGGCCCAACACTGAAGCTTTCTTT CAHHRGPNTEAFF
TRBJ1-5 TRBV5-1 . . TGCGCCAGCAGCGCAGACTTTGCAGGCCAGCCCCAGCATTTT CASSADFAGQPQHF
TRBJ2-7 TRBV7-2 . many TGTGCCAGCAGACGGGCTGGTGCGGGAAGCTCCTACGAGCAGTACTTC CASRRAGAGSSYEQYF
TRBJ2-6 TRBV5-1 . . TGCGCCAGCAGCTTAAGTCACAGGCATCTCCTGACTTTC CASSLSHRHLLTF
TRBJ2-5 TRBV7-7 . . TGTGCTAGCAGCTTAGGAGGAGCCATGGGGCAAGAGACCCAGTACTTC CASSLGGAMGQETQYF
TRBJ2-3 TRBV27 . . TGTGCCAGCAGTTTGGAGGGACAGTACACAGATACGCAGTATTTT CASSLEGQYTDTQYF
TRBJ2-5 TRBV7-9 . few TGTGCCAGCAGCGGACCCCAAGAGACCCAGTACTTC CASSGPQETQYF
TRBJ2-1 TRBV11-2 . . TGTGCCAGCAGCTTAGATCGGACTCACTACAATGAGCAGTTCTTC CASSLDRTHYNEQFF